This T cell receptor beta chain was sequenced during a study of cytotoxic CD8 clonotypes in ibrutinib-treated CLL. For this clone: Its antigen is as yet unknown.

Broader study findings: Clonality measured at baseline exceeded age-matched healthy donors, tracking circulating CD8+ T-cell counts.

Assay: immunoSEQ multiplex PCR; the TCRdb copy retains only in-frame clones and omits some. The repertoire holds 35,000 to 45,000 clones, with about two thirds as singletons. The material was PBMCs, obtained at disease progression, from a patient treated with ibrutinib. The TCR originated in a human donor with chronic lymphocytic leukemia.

In DNA, the CDR3 is TGTGCCAGCAGCTTGGACCAGGGCCGCAATCAGCCCCAGCATTTT. It translates to CASSLDQGRNQPQHF. The chain has TRBV5-4 and TRBJ1-5, with a possible D match to TRBD1 (5 bases). Germline V gives CDR1 SGHNT, CDR2 YYREEE (reference sequence). The CDR3 is 15 residues long. Deletions cut 0 bases from V and 2 bases from J, with 9 bases between.